Below are 23 T cell receptor beta chains sequenced from a single sample in a study of cytomegalovirus exposure and HLA in healthy donors. The PCR made use of 60 Vbeta and 13 Jbeta primers. Method: immunoSEQ multiplex PCR; TCRdb's copy keeps in-frame clones and lacks some. The data show 90,000 to 95,000 clones, about three quarters seen once. The specimen was PBMCs. The receptors shown here come from a male donor in good health and CMV-seropositive.

V usage is TRBV18 and J usage is TRBJ1-2; tentative D call: TRBD1 (6 bases). The CDR3 runs 12 residues. CDR1 and CDR2 (germline): KGHSH, LQKENI. The ends were cut back, 4 bases at V and 8 bases at J, with 11 bases in the middle. The CDR3 loop reads CASSQAGDGYTF. Written as DNA, the CDR3 is TGTGCCAGCTCACAGGCAGGGGACGGCTACACCTTC.

The V and J genes are TRBV16 and TRBJ2-7; TRBD1 is a possible D gene (5 bases). CDR1 is KGHSY, CDR2 FQNENV, per germline. The CDR3 has 16 amino acids. V was trimmed by 1 base and J by 3 bases, leaving 16 bases between them. The CDR3 spells CASSQFDGALSYEQYF. The CDR3 DNA follows: TGTGCCAGCAGCCAATTTGATGGGGCTTTGAGCTACGAGCAGTACTTC.

V gene TRBV9 combines with J gene TRBJ2-2; 8 bases fit TRBD1. The ends lost 4 bases at V and 5 bases at J; junction bases unmatched: 16. Looked up from germline, CDR1 is SGDLS and CDR2 is YYNGEE. The CDR3 totals 18 residues. In DNA, the CDR3 is TGTGCCAGCAGCCAACAGTACTGGGACAGGAGCCGGACCGGGGAGCTGTTTTTT. Translating gives CASSQQYWDRSRTGELFF.

The V gene is TRBV30, the J gene TRBJ1-1; D is perhaps TRBD1 (5 bases). Germline lookup yields CDR1 GTSNPN and CDR2 SVGIG (reference sequence). The CDR3 has 12 residues. V lost 2 bases and J lost 8, with 12 bases in between. DNA for the CDR3: TGTGCCTGGAGTAGGGGCCTGACCGAAGCTTTCTTT. It is translated as CAWSRGLTEAFF.

The gene calls are TRBV7-9 and TRBJ2-3; 7 nucleotides line up with TRBD1. This CDR3 region has 15 residues. With 3 bases clipped from V and 3 bases from J, the junction kept 6 bases outside the gene matches. CDR1 and CDR2 (germline): SEHNR, FQNEAQ (reference sequence). The CDR3, as DNA: TGTGCCAGCAGCTTCGACAGGGCGGTTACAGATACGCAGTATTTT. This encodes CASSFDRAVTDTQYF.

This rearrangement joins TRBV6-1 to TRBJ1-5; D gene ambiguous. CDR3 size: 15 residues. The V gene lost 4 bases and the J gene lost 0 bases, with 10 bases spanning the gap. Germline CDR1 and CDR2: MNHNS and SASEGT. Here the CDR3 DNA reads TGTGCCAGCAGTGTTCTGCGGGATAGCAATCAGCCCCAGCATTTT. It specifies CASSVLRDSNQPQHF.

The chain has TRBV5-4 and TRBJ2-7; a possible D gene is TRBD2 (5 bases). This CDR3 region has 12 residues. Germline V gene sequence: CDR1 SGHNT, CDR2 YYREEE (reference sequence). Trimming took off 3 bases at V and 5 bases at J, with 9 bases between the two ends. The DNA of the CDR3 is TGTGCCAGCAGCTCGGGGTTTGACGAGCAGTACTTC. Translating gives CASSSGFDEQYF.

This sequence joins TRBV11-2 and TRBJ1-1; D may be TRBD1 (6 bases). The CDR3 totals 16 residues. Trimming removed 5 bases at V and 0 bases at J, with 16 bases between. CDR1 is SGHAT and CDR2 is FQNNGV in the germline V gene. DNA for the CDR3: TGTGCCAGCAGCCATAGCAGGGGTATTATGAACACTGAAGCTTTCTTT. Protein sequence: CASSHSRGIMNTEAFF.

For the CDR3, the DNA is TGTGCCAGCAGCGCCAGGGAAACTAACTATGGCTACACCTTC. Residues: CASSARETNYGYTF. The V call is TRBV4-2, the J call TRBJ1-2, with D maybe TRBD1 (5 bases). CDR3 length: 14 residues. Germline CDR1 is LGHNA and CDR2 is YNFKEQ. V was trimmed by 5 bases and J by 0 bases, leaving 10 bases between them.

The chain is built from TRBV11-2 and TRBJ1-2, with a tentative D call TRBD1 (5 bases). Trimming pared 3 bases from V and 4 bases from J, leaving 15 bases between. CDR1 SGHAT and CDR2 FQNNGV come from the germline V gene. The CDR3 consists of 15 residues. Written as DNA, the CDR3 is TGTGCCAGCAGCTTGGGGCCTGAGCGAGGCTATGGCTACACCTTC. Translated, it gives CASSLGPERGYGYTF.

In DNA form, the CDR3 reads TGTGCCAGCAGTTCTACAATGAGGTATGGCTACACCTTC. This translates into CASSSTMRYGYTF. The rearrangement uses TRBV6-9 and TRBJ1-2; D unresolved. The CDR3 sequence is 13 residues long. V gave up 4 bases and J gave up 5 bases, with 11 bases separating them. The germline CDR1 and CDR2 sequences are MNHGY and SVAAGI.

The CDR3 loop reads CASGGGEQYF. The CDR3 region has the DNA TGTGCCAGCGGGGGGGGCGAGCAGTACTTC. This chain joins TRBV2 and TRBJ2-7, with 7 bases identical to TRBD2. The V segment lost 8 bases and the J segment 6 bases; nucleotides outside the gene matches: 1. This CDR3 spans 10 amino acids. CDR1 and CDR2 from the germline V gene are SNHLY and FYNNEI. Looking up the rest from reference TRBV2 and TRBJ2-7 gives the full variable domain: EPEVTQTPSHQVTQMGQEVILRCVPISNHLYFYWYRQILGQKVEFLVSFYNNEISEKSEIFDDQFSVERPDGSNFTLKIRSTKLEDSAMYFCASGGGEQYFGPGTRLTVT.

The chain joins TRBV30 to TRBJ1-6; possibly TRBD1 for D (6 bases). The germline V gene has CDR1 GTSNPN and CDR2 SVGIG (reference sequence). This CDR3 has 11 amino acids. V was trimmed by 1 base and J by 14 bases, leaving 9 bases between them. This chain's CDR3 is CAWSDRVSLHF. CDR3 bases: TGTGCCTGGAGTGACAGGGTTTCCCTCCACTTT.

The chain combines TRBV30 with TRBJ2-1; 9 nucleotides match TRBD1. The CDR3 covers 13 residues. Germline CDR1 and CDR2: GTSNPN and SVGIG (reference sequence). The junction had 2 bases not matched to a gene; V was cut back by 1 base and J by 7 bases. The CDR3 region is CAWSGGTGNEQFF. In DNA, the CDR3 is TGTGCCTGGAGTGGGGGGACAGGGAATGAGCAGTTCTTC. The whole variable domain, remainder taken from reference TRBV30 and TRBJ2-1, is SQTIHQWPATLVQPVGSPLSLECTVEGTSNPNLYWYRQAAGRGLQLLFYSVGIGQISSEVPQNLSASRPQDRQFILSSKKLLLSDSGFYLCAWSGGTGNEQFFGPGTRLTVL.

The rearrangement joins TRBV19 to TRBJ1-5; perhaps TRBD1 as D (6 bases). The CDR3 is 13 amino acids. V was trimmed by 3 bases and J by 5 bases, leaving 8 bases between them. Germline CDR1 is LNHDA and CDR2 is SQIVND (reference sequence). The CDR3 is CASSMAGDQPQHF. CDR3 in DNA: TGTGCCAGTAGTATGGCAGGGGATCAGCCCCAGCATTTT.

The J gene is TRBJ2-5, the V gene TRBV27; D ambiguous. There are 12 residues in the CDR3. Trimming stripped 2 bases from V and 5 bases from J, with 6 bases between. Germline V gene data show CDR1 as MNHEY and CDR2 as SMNVEV (reference sequence). CDR3 loop: CASSLDLETQYF. The CDR3 nucleotides read TGTGCCAGCAGTTTAGACTTGGAGACCCAGTACTTC.

The chain couples TRBV5-6 to TRBJ2-7, with D maybe TRBD1 (6 bases). Looked up from germline, CDR1 is SGHDT and CDR2 is YYEEEE. The CDR3 is made up of 14 amino acids. V dropped 0 bases and J dropped 3 bases, with 10 bases sitting between them. Here the CDR3 reads CASSLAGHNYEQYF. CDR3 DNA: TGTGCCAGCAGCTTGGCGGGACACAACTACGAGCAGTACTTC.

This rearrangement joins TRBV14 to TRBJ2-7; D may be TRBD1 (7 bases). Germline V gene lookup returns CDR1 SGHDN and CDR2 FVKESK. Trimming took off 0 bases at V and 4 bases at J, with 13 bases between the two ends. The CDR3 length is 15 residues. CDR3 region: CASSQDAGGLYEQYF. CDR3 nucleotide sequence: TGTGCCAGCAGCCAAGACGCAGGGGGGTTATACGAGCAGTACTTC.

This clone was picked up one time. The J gene is TRBJ2-6, the V gene TRBV28; no firm D call. The V gene's germline CDR1 is MDHEN and CDR2 SYDVKM. The V end was cut by 3 bases, the J end by 2 bases, with 11 bases between. This CDR3 contains 16 residues. CDR3 region: CASSLSHRAGANVLTF. CDR3 nucleotides: TGTGCCAGCAGTTTGTCCCACCGGGCTGGGGCCAACGTCCTGACTTTC.

The chain joins TRBV6-6 to TRBJ2-7, with D possibly being TRBD1 (6 bases). The CDR3 runs 16 residues. CDR1 is MNHNY, CDR2 SVGAGI, per germline (reference sequence). Between the trimmed V and J ends, which lost 6 bases and 2 bases, there was a span of 20 bases. CDR3: CASSKTQGPTPYEQYF. CDR3 DNA sequence: TGTGCCAGCAGCAAAACACAGGGCCCAACCCCCTACGAGCAGTACTTC.

The genes are TRBV5-1 and TRBJ1-2; 7 bases line up with TRBD1. This CDR3 contains 14 residues. Germline V CDR1 and CDR2: SGHRS, YFSETQ. With 6 bases clipped from V and 4 bases from J, the junction kept 9 bases outside the gene matches. This CDR3 is CASNRDSIIYGYTF. The DNA for the CDR3 is TGCGCCAGCAACCGGGACAGCATTATCTATGGCTACACCTTC.

This chain links TRBV6-5 with TRBJ1-2; 10 bases line up with TRBD1. V gave up 4 bases and J gave up 8 bases; unmatched junction bases: 1. The CDR3 spans 12 residues. CDR1 and CDR2 (germline): MNHEY, SVGAGI. The CDR3 protein is CASSSGQGGYTF. DNA of the CDR3: TGTGCCAGCAGTTCGGGACAGGGGGGCTACACCTTC.

The rearrangement links TRBV28 to TRBJ1-4, with D unclear. This CDR3 has 12 amino acids. In germline, CDR1 is MDHEN, CDR2 SYDVKM. V shed 4 bases and J shed 2 bases, with 2 bases lying between them. The CDR3 region has the DNA TGTGCCAGCAGTTCGACTAATGAAAAACTGTTTTTT. Translated: CASSSTNEKLFF.